A selection of T cell receptor beta chains follows, all from one sample in a study of cytomegalovirus exposure and HLA in healthy donors. Only in-frame clones appear in the TCRdb table, and some are missing; sequencing was by immunoSEQ multiplex PCR. The sample includes some 240,000 clones, 80% to 95% seen only once; the top ten take about 1.7%. Sequencing was done on a sample of PBMCs. These receptors were obtained from a girl aged 2 to 10 in good health and CMV-seronegative. Each CDR3 is given with its conserved first and last residue. A D gene is named only where the DNA matches it firmly. Size tells how often a clone was seen (once, few, many) or the class of an expanded clone, and some rows leave it out.

V gene: TRBV30
D gene: TRBD1
CDR3 length: 18
clone size: .
J gene: TRBJ2-6
CDR3 DNA: TGTGCCTGGAGTGTAAGGTGGACAGGTTTCTCTGGGGCCAACGTCCTGACTTTC
CDR3 protein: CAWSVRWTGFSGANVLTF

V gene: TRBV7-9
D gene: TRBD1
CDR3 length: 17
clone size: .
J gene: TRBJ2-6
CDR3 DNA: TGTGCCAGCAGCAGACAGGGATCTCACTCTGGGGCCAACGTCCTGACTTTC
CDR3 protein: CASSRQGSHSGANVLTF

V gene: TRBV19
D gene: .
CDR3 length: 13
clone size: .
J gene: TRBJ1-1
CDR3 DNA: TGTGCCAGTAGACCTCCAGCAGAACGAGGAGCTTTCTTT
CDR3 protein: CASRPPAERGAFF

V gene: TRBV5-4
D gene: TRBD2
CDR3 length: 15
clone size: .
J gene: TRBJ2-1
CDR3 DNA: TGTGCCAGCAGCTTGGGGACTAGCGGGAGGAATGAGCAGTTCTTC
CDR3 protein: CASSLGTSGRNEQFF

V gene: TRBV18
D gene: .
CDR3 length: 13
clone size: .
J gene: TRBJ1-5
CDR3 DNA: TGTGCCAGCTCACCTTCCCGGGATCAGCCCCAGCATTTT
CDR3 protein: CASSPSRDQPQHF

V gene: TRBV27
D gene: .
CDR3 length: 14
clone size: .
J gene: TRBJ2-1
CDR3 DNA: TGTGCCAGCAGGTCCTTAGAGATTCACAATGAGCAGTTCTTC
CDR3 protein: CASRSLEIHNEQFF

V gene: TRBV7-9
D gene: .
CDR3 length: 15
clone size: .
J gene: TRBJ2-2
CDR3 DNA: TGTGCCAGCGGGGTAGGGGGAGTCAACACCGGGGAGCTGTTTTTT
CDR3 protein: CASGVGGVNTGELFF

V gene: TRBV9
D gene: .
CDR3 length: 16
clone size: .
J gene: TRBJ2-1
CDR3 DNA: TGTGCCAGCAGCGCAGACCGGGGGGCAGTTTACAATGAGCAGTTCTTC
CDR3 protein: CASSADRGAVYNEQFF

V gene: TRBV7-2
D gene: .
CDR3 length: 15
clone size: once
J gene: TRBJ1-5
CDR3 DNA: TGTGCCAGCAGCTCCCAGGGATATAGCAATCAGCCCCAGCATTTT
CDR3 protein: CASSSQGYSNQPQHF

V gene: TRBV27
D gene: TRBD2
CDR3 length: 15
clone size: .
J gene: TRBJ2-1
CDR3 DNA: TGTGCCAGCAGTTCCGGGACTAGCGGGACTAATGAGCAGTTCTTC
CDR3 protein: CASSSGTSGTNEQFF

V gene: TRBV6-6
D gene: TRBD1
CDR3 length: 13
clone size: .
J gene: TRBJ1-6
CDR3 DNA: TGTGCCAGCAGGGGACAGCTTAATTCACCCCTCCACTTT
CDR3 protein: CASRGQLNSPLHF

V gene: TRBV10-3
D gene: .
CDR3 length: 13
clone size: once
J gene: TRBJ2-5
CDR3 DNA: TGTGCCATCAACGAAGCGGTCCAAGAGACCCAGTACTTC
CDR3 protein: CAINEAVQETQYF

V gene: TRBV11-2
D gene: .
CDR3 length: 13
clone size: .
J gene: TRBJ2-7
CDR3 DNA: TGTGCCAGCAGCCCCCACAGGGACTACGAGCAGTACTTC
CDR3 protein: CASSPHRDYEQYF

V gene: TRBV27
D gene: .
CDR3 length: 13
clone size: .
J gene: TRBJ1-5
CDR3 DNA: TGTGCCAGCAGATCAGGGGCAGGTGATTCCCAGCATTTT
CDR3 protein: CASRSGAGDSQHF

V gene: TRBV11-3
D gene: TRBD1
CDR3 length: 20
clone size: .
J gene: TRBJ2-7
CDR3 DNA: TGTGCCAGCAGCTTAGTACGGGACAGGGCCCGGAAATCGACGTCCTACGAGCAGTACTTC
CDR3 protein: CASSLVRDRARKSTSYEQYF

V gene: TRBV7-2
D gene: TRBD1
CDR3 length: 16
clone size: .
J gene: TRBJ1-3
CDR3 DNA: TGTGCCAGCAGCGTTAACAGGGGGCTCTCTGGAAACACCATATATTTT
CDR3 protein: CASSVNRGLSGNTIYF

V gene: TRBV7-6
D gene: .
CDR3 length: 15
clone size: .
J gene: TRBJ2-2
CDR3 DNA: TGTGCCAGCAGTTTCCGGACAACGAACACCGGGGAGCTGTTTTTT
CDR3 protein: CASSFRTTNTGELFF

V gene: TRBV6-5
D gene: TRBD1
CDR3 length: 16
clone size: .
J gene: TRBJ2-7
CDR3 DNA: TGTGCCAGCAGTTACTCCCTGGCGGACAGGGGTTACGAGCAGTACTTC
CDR3 protein: CASSYSLADRGYEQYF

V gene: TRBV5-6
D gene: .
CDR3 length: 12
clone size: .
J gene: TRBJ2-1
CDR3 DNA: TGTGCCAGCAGCTTGGTAGACAATGAGCAGTTCTTC
CDR3 protein: CASSLVDNEQFF

V gene: TRBV4-2
D gene: .
CDR3 length: 15
clone size: .
J gene: TRBJ2-7
CDR3 DNA: TGTGCCAGCAGCCAAGATCTCCGGGAATCCTACGAGCAGTACTTC
CDR3 protein: CASSQDLRESYEQYF

V gene: TRBV5-1
D gene: .
CDR3 length: 13
clone size: .
J gene: TRBJ2-7
CDR3 DNA: TGCGCCAGCAGAACAGCGGATGCCTACGAGCAGTACTTC
CDR3 protein: CASRTADAYEQYF

V gene: TRBV7-9
D gene: .
CDR3 length: 13
clone size: .
J gene: TRBJ2-7
CDR3 DNA: TGTGCCAGCACCCGAGGGAAGGGCTACGAGCAGTACTTC
CDR3 protein: CASTRGKGYEQYF

V gene: TRBV9
D gene: TRBD2
CDR3 length: 15
clone size: once
J gene: TRBJ2-2
CDR3 DNA: TGTGCCAGCACCTTAACTAGCGGGGGAGCCGGGGAGCTGTTTTTT
CDR3 protein: CASTLTSGGAGELFF

V gene: TRBV2
D gene: .
CDR3 length: 15
clone size: .
J gene: TRBJ2-2
CDR3 DNA: TGTGCCACCACAATAAGGGGGACTAACCCCGGGGAGCTGTTTTTT
CDR3 protein: CATTIRGTNPGELFF

V gene: TRBV9
D gene: .
CDR3 length: 13
clone size: .
J gene: TRBJ1-1
CDR3 DNA: TGTGCCAGCAGCGTAGACCGGGACACTGAAGCTTTCTTT
CDR3 protein: CASSVDRDTEAFF

V gene: TRBV6-5
D gene: .
CDR3 length: 13
clone size: few
J gene: TRBJ2-7
CDR3 DNA: TGTGCCAGCAGTTACTCGAGCTCCTACGAGCAGTACTTC
CDR3 protein: CASSYSSSYEQYF

V gene: TRBV29-1
D gene: TRBD1
CDR3 length: 14
clone size: .
J gene: TRBJ2-7
CDR3 DNA: TGCAGCGTTGAACCCGGGACAGGGAAAGGCGAGCAGTACTTC
CDR3 protein: CSVEPGTGKGEQYF

V gene: TRBV6-6
D gene: TRBD2
CDR3 length: 16
clone size: once
J gene: TRBJ2-2
CDR3 DNA: TGTGCCAGCAGGACGCGGACTAGCGGGAACACCGGGGAGCTGTTTTTT
CDR3 protein: CASRTRTSGNTGELFF

V gene: TRBV2
D gene: .
CDR3 length: 16
clone size: .
J gene: TRBJ2-7
CDR3 DNA: TGTGCCAGCAGTGAATTGAAGAGGGCCACGGCCTACGAGCAGTACTTC
CDR3 protein: CASSELKRATAYEQYF

V gene: TRBV25-1
D gene: .
CDR3 length: 13
clone size: few
J gene: TRBJ2-2
CDR3 DNA: TGTGCCAGCAGTGAATACGGGGGCGGGGAGCTGTTTTTT
CDR3 protein: CASSEYGGGELFF

V gene: TRBV11-2
D gene: TRBD1
CDR3 length: 15
clone size: .
J gene: TRBJ1-2
CDR3 DNA: TGTGCCAGCAGCTTATGGACAGGGGAATACTATGGCTACACCTTC
CDR3 protein: CASSLWTGEYYGYTF

V gene: TRBV19
D gene: TRBD1
CDR3 length: 18
clone size: .
J gene: TRBJ2-2
CDR3 DNA: TGTGCCAGCAGTAAGGGGAAAGGGACAGGGAAGAACACCGGGGAGCTGTTTTTT
CDR3 protein: CASSKGKGTGKNTGELFF

V gene: TRBV6-5
D gene: TRBD2
CDR3 length: 15
clone size: .
J gene: TRBJ2-7
CDR3 DNA: TGTGCCAGCAGCCGCGGGGGGGGACTAGTCTACGAGCAGTACTTC
CDR3 protein: CASSRGGGLVYEQYF

V gene: TRBV18
D gene: TRBD2
CDR3 length: 15
clone size: .
J gene: TRBJ2-7
CDR3 DNA: TGTGCCAGCTCACCATCAGCTAGCGGAGACTACGAGCAGTACTTC
CDR3 protein: CASSPSASGDYEQYF

V gene: TRBV13
D gene: TRBD1
CDR3 length: 13
clone size: .
J gene: TRBJ2-1
CDR3 DNA: TGTGCCAGCAGCCCAGGGACAGACAATGAGCAGTTCTTC
CDR3 protein: CASSPGTDNEQFF

V gene: TRBV13
D gene: TRBD2
CDR3 length: 14
clone size: .
J gene: TRBJ2-3
CDR3 DNA: TGTGCCAGCAAGACTAGCGGGGGTTTGGATACGCAGTATTTT
CDR3 protein: CASKTSGGLDTQYF

V gene: TRBV29-1
D gene: TRBD2
CDR3 length: 14
clone size: .
J gene: TRBJ2-2
CDR3 DNA: TGCAGCGTTGCAGAGACTAGCGGGAGGAGGGAGCTGTTTTTT
CDR3 protein: CSVAETSGRRELFF

V gene: TRBV6-6
D gene: .
CDR3 length: 12
clone size: once
J gene: TRBJ1-5
CDR3 DNA: TGTGCCAGCAGTTTGCCGGGTGCGCCCCAGCATTTT
CDR3 protein: CASSLPGAPQHF

V gene: TRBV21-1
D gene: .
CDR3 length: 13
clone size: .
J gene: TRBJ2-5
CDR3 DNA: TGTGCCAGCAGCAAAGGCGCGCGGGAGACCCAGTACTTC
CDR3 protein: CASSKGARETQYF

V gene: TRBV12-2
D gene: .
CDR3 length: 18
clone size: .
J gene: TRBJ2-7
CDR3 DNA: TGTGCAAGTCGCCTCCGGGCTATTGACAGGTCCTCGCTCTACGAGCAGTACTTC
CDR3 protein: CASRLRAIDRSSLYEQYF

V gene: TRBV28
D gene: TRBD1
CDR3 length: 14
clone size: .
J gene: TRBJ1-2
CDR3 DNA: TGTGCCAGCAGCCGCCCCACAGGGGCCTATGGCTACACCTTC
CDR3 protein: CASSRPTGAYGYTF

V gene: TRBV6-1
D gene: TRBD1
CDR3 length: 15
clone size: few
J gene: TRBJ2-2
CDR3 DNA: TGTGCCAGCACCCAGGGGGCGCTGAACACCGGGGAGCTGTTTTTT
CDR3 protein: CASTQGALNTGELFF

V gene: TRBV9
D gene: TRBD2
CDR3 length: 16
clone size: .
J gene: TRBJ2-3
CDR3 DNA: TGTGCCAGCAGCGTAGGGGGACTAGTTTGGACAGATACGCAGTATTTT
CDR3 protein: CASSVGGLVWTDTQYF

V gene: TRBV4-1
D gene: .
CDR3 length: 15
clone size: .
J gene: TRBJ2-5
CDR3 DNA: TGCGCCAGCAGCCAAGTCCCCGGGTCAGAAGAGACCCAGTACTTC
CDR3 protein: CASSQVPGSEETQYF

V gene: TRBV9
D gene: TRBD1
CDR3 length: 17
clone size: .
J gene: TRBJ2-1
CDR3 DNA: TGTGCCAGCAGCGTAGCCCGGGAACAGGGGTTTTACAATGAGCAGTTCTTC
CDR3 protein: CASSVAREQGFYNEQFF

V gene: TRBV5-4
D gene: TRBD2
CDR3 length: 14
clone size: .
J gene: TRBJ2-5
CDR3 DNA: TGTGCCAGCTCCGCGGGGGGGCGTCAAGAGACCCAGTACTTC
CDR3 protein: CASSAGGRQETQYF

V gene: TRBV27
D gene: TRBD2
CDR3 length: 14
clone size: .
J gene: TRBJ2-1
CDR3 DNA: TGTGCCAGCAGTCGTAGCGGGGGGGACAATGAGCAGTTCTTC
CDR3 protein: CASSRSGGDNEQFF

V gene: TRBV15
D gene: TRBD2
CDR3 length: 16
clone size: .
J gene: TRBJ2-3
CDR3 DNA: TGTGCCACCAGCAGAGTTGGCGGGGGGGCTCCAGATACGCAGTATTTT
CDR3 protein: CATSRVGGGAPDTQYF

V gene: TRBV28
D gene: TRBD1
CDR3 length: 18
clone size: .
J gene: TRBJ1-1
CDR3 DNA: TGTGCCAGCAGTCTCCCTTCCTCGGGACAGCGTATGAACACTGAAGCTTTCTTT
CDR3 protein: CASSLPSSGQRMNTEAFF

V gene: TRBV6-1
D gene: .
CDR3 length: 13
clone size: .
J gene: TRBJ2-7
CDR3 DNA: TGTGCCAGCAGTGCCAGTGAATCCGACGAGCAGTACTTC
CDR3 protein: CASSASESDEQYF

V gene: TRBV6-5
D gene: TRBD1
CDR3 length: 14
clone size: .
J gene: TRBJ2-2
CDR3 DNA: TGTGCCAGCAGTTACTCACAGGGGGCCGGGGAGCTGTTTTTT
CDR3 protein: CASSYSQGAGELFF